The present TCR beta chain was sequenced within a study of early T cells in non-severe SARS-CoV-2 infection. Trimming removed 7 bases at V and 1 base at J, with 6 bases between. The germline V gene encodes CDR1 SQVTM and CDR2 ANQGSEA. The CDR3 is 11 residues long. This clonotype occurred a few times. TCRdb reprocessed the 5' RACE reads via MiXCR and lists one record per CDR3 protein. The sample comprises some 61,000 distinct CDR3 sequences, roughly an eighth of which are singletons, and about 8.5% rests with the top ten. V usage is TRBV29-1 and J usage is TRBJ2-3; no firm D call. Sequenced: whole blood. This receptor was obtained from an adult who was a healthcare worker with PCR-confirmed SARS-CoV-2 infection or an uninfected control (not recorded which). CDR3 region: CSGARTDTQYF. The CDR3, as DNA: TGCAGCGGAGCCCGCACAGATACGCAGTATTTT.